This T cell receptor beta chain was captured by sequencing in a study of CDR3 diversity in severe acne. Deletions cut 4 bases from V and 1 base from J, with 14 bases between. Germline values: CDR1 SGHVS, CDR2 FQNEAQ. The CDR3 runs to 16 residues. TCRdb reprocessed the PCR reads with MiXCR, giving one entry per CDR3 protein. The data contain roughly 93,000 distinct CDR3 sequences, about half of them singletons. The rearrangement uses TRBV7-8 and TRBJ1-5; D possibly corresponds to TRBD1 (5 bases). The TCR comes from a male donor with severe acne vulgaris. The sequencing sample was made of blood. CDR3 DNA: TGTGCCAGCAGCTCCCCCTCGGGGGTAAGCAATCAGCCCCAGCATTTT. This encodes CASSSPSGVSNQPQHF.